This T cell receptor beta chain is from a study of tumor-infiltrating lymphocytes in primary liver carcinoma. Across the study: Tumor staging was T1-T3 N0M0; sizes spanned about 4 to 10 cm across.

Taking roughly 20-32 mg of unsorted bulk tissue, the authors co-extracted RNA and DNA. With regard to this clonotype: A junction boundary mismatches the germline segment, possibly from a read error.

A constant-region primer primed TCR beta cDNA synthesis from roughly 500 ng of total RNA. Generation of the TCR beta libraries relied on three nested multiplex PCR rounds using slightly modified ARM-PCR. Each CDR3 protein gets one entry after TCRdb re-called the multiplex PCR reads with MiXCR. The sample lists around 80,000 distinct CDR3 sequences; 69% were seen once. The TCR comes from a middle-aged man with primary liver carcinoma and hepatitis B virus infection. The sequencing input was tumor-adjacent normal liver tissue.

In nucleotides, the CDR3 is TGTGCCAGCAGCTTATGGACAGGGCTTGCCGGGGCCAACGTCATGACTTTC. Protein: CASSLWTGLAGANVMTF. V and J are TRBV5-5 and TRBJ2-6, with 8 bases identical to TRBD1. Germline V lookup: CDR1 SGHKS, CDR2 YYEKEE (reference sequence). CDR3 size: 17 residues.